A selection of T cell receptor beta chains follows, all from one sample in a study of cytomegalovirus exposure and HLA in healthy donors. The table came from immunoSEQ multiplex PCR; TCRdb's copy has only in-frame clones and leaves some out. Among some 180,000 clones listed, about 80% were seen once. Sequencing was done on a sample of PBMCs. These receptors were taken from a man in his forties or fifties in good health and CMV-seronegative. Both conserved end residues are part of each CDR3. A D gene is named only where the DNA matches it firmly. Size is stated for part of the rows, as once, few or many counts, or as a class when the clone is expanded.

D	size	J	V	DNA	CDR3
TRBD2	.	TRBJ2-7	TRBV7-3	TGTGCCAGCAGCTTAACGGCGGGGGGGCTAATCGAGCAGTACTTC	CASSLTAGGLIEQYF
.	.	TRBJ2-5	TRBV5-8	TGTGCCAGCAGCTATAACGCGGGGTCCTGGGAGACCCAGTACTTC	CASSYNAGSWETQYF
TRBD1	.	TRBJ2-1	TRBV7-9	TGTGCCAGCAACAGACAGGGAACAATCGGTGAGCAGTTCTTC	CASNRQGTIGEQFF
.	.	TRBJ2-1	TRBV19	TGTGCCAGTAGTCAGCGTACGGGACAAAGAGCTAACAATGAGCAGTTCTTC	CASSQRTGQRANNEQFF
TRBD1	.	TRBJ1-4	TRBV11-3	TGTGCCAGCAGCTTAGGAGGGGCCGGGACAGAAGAAAAACTGTTTTTT	CASSLGGAGTEEKLFF
.	.	TRBJ2-1	TRBV4-1	TGCGCCAGCAGAGAGGCTCCCACACCCTACAATGAGCAGTTCTTC	CASREAPTPYNEQFF
TRBD1	.	TRBJ1-3	TRBV9	TGTGCCAGCAGCGGGGGTTGGGGAGGACAGGGAGGAAACACCATATATTTT	CASSGGWGGQGGNTIYF
TRBD1	.	TRBJ1-1	TRBV7-2	TGTGCCAGCAGCCTCTACCAGGGGGCGGGTACTGAAGCTTTCTTT	CASSLYQGAGTEAFF
TRBD1	.	TRBJ1-5	TRBV7-8	TGTGCCAGCAGCAGGCAGACAGGGGATCAGCCCCAGCATTTT	CASSRQTGDQPQHF
.	once	TRBJ2-3	TRBV13	TGTGCCAGCAGCCCCCGCCACGGGGGAGAGACGCAGTATTTT	CASSPRHGGETQYF
.	.	TRBJ2-7	TRBV2	TGTGCCAGCAGTGTGGCAGGGGTCGAGCAGTACTTC	CASSVAGVEQYF
TRBD1	.	TRBJ2-1	TRBV18	TGTGCCAGCTCACCGTTGACCACAGGGGGCTTAGCCCATGAGCAGTTCTTC	CASSPLTTGGLAHEQFF
TRBD1	.	TRBJ2-1	TRBV28	TGTGCCAGCAGTGCAACAGGGGCAGGGTCCTACAATGAGCAGTTCTTC	CASSATGAGSYNEQFF
.	once	TRBJ1-2	TRBV28	TGTGCCAGCAGGGAAGGGGGGGACTATGGCTACACCTTC	CASREGGDYGYTF
TRBD1	once	TRBJ1-2	TRBV27	TGTGCCAGCAGTCCCTGGGACAGGGGGCGATTTATAGCTAACTATGGCTACACCTTC	CASSPWDRGRFIANYGYTF
TRBD2	.	TRBJ2-7	TRBV4-2	TGTGCCAGCAGCCAGGACTCTAGCGGGCCATACGAGCAGTACTTC	CASSQDSSGPYEQYF
TRBD1	.	TRBJ1-1	TRBV30	TGTGCCTGGAGTGTAAAGGGACAGGGGAGGGGTGGCACTGAAGCTTTCTTT	CAWSVKGQGRGGTEAFF
.	.	TRBJ1-6	TRBV28	TGTGCCAGCAGTTCACTTGTCTCACCCCTCCACTTT	CASSSLVSPLHF
TRBD1	.	TRBJ1-1	TRBV19	TGTGCCAGTAGTATAGATACGGACAGGGGGGTCGAAGCTTTCTTT	CASSIDTDRGVEAFF
TRBD1	.	TRBJ1-2	TRBV28	TGTGCCAGCAGCCCTAAAGCGGACAGGGTCTATGGCTACACCTTC	CASSPKADRVYGYTF
.	.	TRBJ2-5	TRBV6-6	TGTGCCAGCCGGGAAGGTGGGGTAGAGACCCAGTACTTC	CASREGGVETQYF
.	.	TRBJ2-3	TRBV7-8	TGTGCCAGCAGCCCAGGGGCGGATACGCAGTATTTT	CASSPGADTQYF
.	.	TRBJ1-1	TRBV7-8	TGTGCCAGCACCGTACAGTTTTTGAACACTGAAGCTTTCTTT	CASTVQFLNTEAFF
.	.	TRBJ1-5	TRBV12-5	TGTGCTAGTGGCCTAGGGGGTCAGCCCCAGCATTTT	CASGLGGQPQHF
TRBD1	.	TRBJ1-2	TRBV15	TGTGCCACCAGCAGAGATGGTCGGCGACGGGGACAGCCCTATGGCTACACCTTC	CATSRDGRRRGQPYGYTF
TRBD1	.	TRBJ2-7	TRBV5-6	TGTGCCAGCAGCTTAGCCCCGGGACAGGGGGTGCAGTACTTC	CASSLAPGQGVQYF
TRBD1	.	TRBJ1-1	TRBV14	TGTGCCAGCAGCCAGAGCTACAGGGGGCGCAAGTCTGAAGCTTTCTTT	CASSQSYRGRKSEAFF
TRBD1	.	TRBJ1-6	TRBV25-1	TGTGCCAGCAGTGAATTCCGGGCCAGGGGGAATTCACCCCTCCACTTT	CASSEFRARGNSPLHF